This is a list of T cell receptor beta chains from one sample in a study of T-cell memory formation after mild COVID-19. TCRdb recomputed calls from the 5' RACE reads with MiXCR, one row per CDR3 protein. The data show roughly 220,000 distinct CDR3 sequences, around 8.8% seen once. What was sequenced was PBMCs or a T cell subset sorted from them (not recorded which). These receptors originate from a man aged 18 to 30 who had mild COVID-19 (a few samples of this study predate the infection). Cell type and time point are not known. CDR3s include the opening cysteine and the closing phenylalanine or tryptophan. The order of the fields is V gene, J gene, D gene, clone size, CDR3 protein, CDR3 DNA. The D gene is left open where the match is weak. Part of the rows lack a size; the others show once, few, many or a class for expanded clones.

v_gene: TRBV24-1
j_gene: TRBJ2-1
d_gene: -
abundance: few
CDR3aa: CATSDLHSGNEQFF
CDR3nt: TGTGCCACCAGTGATTTGCACAGTGGAAATGAGCAGTTCTTC

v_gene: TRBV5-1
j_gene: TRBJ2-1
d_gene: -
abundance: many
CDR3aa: CASSLGTKYNEQFF
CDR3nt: TGCGCCAGCAGCTTGGGGACAAAATACAATGAGCAGTTCTTC

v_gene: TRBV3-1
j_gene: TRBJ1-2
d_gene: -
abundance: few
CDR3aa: CASSHGIPRYGYTF
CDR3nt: TGTGCCAGCAGCCACGGCATCCCCCGCTATGGCTACACCTTC

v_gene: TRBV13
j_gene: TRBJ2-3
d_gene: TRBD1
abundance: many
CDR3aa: CASSLRFGLRQGRFADTQYF
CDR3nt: TGTGCCAGCAGCTTAAGATTCGGGCTAAGACAGGGTCGGTTCGCAGATACGCAGTATTTT

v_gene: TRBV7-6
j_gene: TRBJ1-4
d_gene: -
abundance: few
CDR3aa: CASSLEGQRDEKLFF
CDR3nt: TGTGCCAGCAGCTTAGAAGGTCAACGAGACGAAAAACTGTTTTTT

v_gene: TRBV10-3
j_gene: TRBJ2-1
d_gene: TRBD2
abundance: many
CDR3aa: CAISEGSGGSPNEQFF
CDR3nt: TGTGCCATCAGTGAGGGCAGCGGGGGGTCCCCCAATGAGCAGTTCTTC

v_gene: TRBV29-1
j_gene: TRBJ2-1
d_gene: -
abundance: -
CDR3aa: CSVLSGIRQFF
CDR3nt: TGCAGCGTTCTATCGGGGATTAGGCAGTTCTTC

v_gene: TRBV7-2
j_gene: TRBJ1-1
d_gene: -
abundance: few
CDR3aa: CASSRTVREKAFF
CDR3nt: TGTGCCAGCAGCCGAACGGTTCGGGAAAAAGCTTTCTTT

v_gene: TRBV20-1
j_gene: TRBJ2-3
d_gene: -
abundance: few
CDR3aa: CSARDVAAGDTQYF
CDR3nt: TGCAGTGCTAGAGACGTAGCGGCGGGAGATACGCAGTATTTT

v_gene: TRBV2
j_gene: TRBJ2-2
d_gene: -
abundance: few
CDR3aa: CASSEADTGELFF
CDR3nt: TGTGCCAGCAGTGAAGCGGACACCGGGGAGCTGTTTTTT

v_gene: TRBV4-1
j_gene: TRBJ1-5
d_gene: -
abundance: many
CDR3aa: CASSQEARQGSNQPQHF
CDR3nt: TGCGCCAGCAGTCAGGAGGCCCGCCAGGGAAGCAATCAGCCCCAGCATTTT

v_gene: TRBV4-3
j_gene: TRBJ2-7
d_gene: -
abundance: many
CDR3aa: CASSRDVRYEQYF
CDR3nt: TGCGCCAGCAGCCGGGACGTACGGTACGAGCAGTACTTC

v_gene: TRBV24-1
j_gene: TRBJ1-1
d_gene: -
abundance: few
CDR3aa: CATSDFNSGPGGAFF
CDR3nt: TGTGCCACCAGTGATTTCAATTCGGGACCTGGTGGAGCTTTCTTT

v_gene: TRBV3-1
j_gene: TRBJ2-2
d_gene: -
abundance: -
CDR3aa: CASSHGGADTGELFF
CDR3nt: TGTGCCAGCAGCCATGGGGGGGCGGACACCGGGGAGCTGTTTTTT

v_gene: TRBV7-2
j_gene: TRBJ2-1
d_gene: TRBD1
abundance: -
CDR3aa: CASSLDRGEANEQFF
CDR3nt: TGTGCCAGCAGCTTAGACAGGGGTGAGGCGAATGAGCAGTTCTTC

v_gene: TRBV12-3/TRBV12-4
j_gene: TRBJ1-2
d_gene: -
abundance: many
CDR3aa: CASTPFGANYGYTF
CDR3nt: TGTGCCAGCACGCCATTCGGGGCTAACTATGGCTACACCTTC

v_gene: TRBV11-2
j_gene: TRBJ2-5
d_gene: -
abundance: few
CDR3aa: CASSRVRETQYF
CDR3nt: TGTGCCAGCAGCCGGGTAAGGGAGACCCAGTACTTC

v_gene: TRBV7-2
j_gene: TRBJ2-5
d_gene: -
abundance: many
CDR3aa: CASSSLGARSNQYF
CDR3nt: TGTGCCAGCAGCTCCCTAGGGGCTCGGAGCAACCAGTACTTC

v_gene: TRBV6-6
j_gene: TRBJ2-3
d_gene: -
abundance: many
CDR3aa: CASSTSIDTQYF
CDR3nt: TGTGCCAGCAGCACCTCCATAGATACGCAGTATTTT

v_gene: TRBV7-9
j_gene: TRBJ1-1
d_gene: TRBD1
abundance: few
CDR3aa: CASSPHDRGNTEAFF
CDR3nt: TGTGCCAGCAGCCCCCACGACAGGGGCAACACTGAAGCTTTCTTT

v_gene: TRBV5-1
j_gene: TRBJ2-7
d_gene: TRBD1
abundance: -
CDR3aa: CASREGTGGEQYF
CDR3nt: TGCGCCAGCAGGGAGGGGACAGGGGGCGAGCAGTACTTC

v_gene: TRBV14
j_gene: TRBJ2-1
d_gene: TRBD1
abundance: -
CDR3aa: CASSPADRAPDNEQFF
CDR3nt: TGTGCCAGCAGCCCCGCCGACAGGGCCCCGGACAATGAGCAGTTCTTC

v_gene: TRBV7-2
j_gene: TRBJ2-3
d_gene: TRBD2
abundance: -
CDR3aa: CASSPGPSGVRGTQYF
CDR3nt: TGTGCCAGCAGCCCTGGGCCTAGCGGGGTAAGGGGCACGCAGTATTTT

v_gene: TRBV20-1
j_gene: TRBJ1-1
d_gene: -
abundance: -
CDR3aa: CSASRQDNTEAFF
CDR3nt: TGCAGTGCTAGTAGACAGGACAACACTGAAGCTTTCTTT

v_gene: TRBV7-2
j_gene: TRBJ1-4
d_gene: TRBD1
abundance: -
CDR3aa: CASGGQFRKKLFF
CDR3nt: TGTGCCAGCGGGGGACAGTTCCGGAAAAAACTGTTTTTT

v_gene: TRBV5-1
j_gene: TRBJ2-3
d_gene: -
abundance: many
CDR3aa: CASSLEDTQYF
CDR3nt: TGTGCCAGCAGCTTGGAAGATACGCAGTATTTT

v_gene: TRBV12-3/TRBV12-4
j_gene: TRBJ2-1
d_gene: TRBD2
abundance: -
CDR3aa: CASGPTSGPYNEQFF
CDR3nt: TGTGCCAGCGGACCTACTAGCGGACCTTACAATGAGCAGTTCTTC

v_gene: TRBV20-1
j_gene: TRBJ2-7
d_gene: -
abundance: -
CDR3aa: CSASPPGRYEQYF
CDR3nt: TGCAGTGCCTCACCCCCCGGACGCTACGAGCAGTACTTC

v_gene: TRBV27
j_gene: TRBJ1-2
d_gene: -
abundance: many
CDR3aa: CASSLAAGANYGYTF
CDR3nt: TGTGCCAGCAGTTTAGCAGCAGGGGCCAACTATGGCTACACCTTC

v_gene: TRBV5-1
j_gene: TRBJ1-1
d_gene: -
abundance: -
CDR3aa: CASSSGGTRYSNTEAFF
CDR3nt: TGCGCCAGCAGCTCAGGAGGTACCCGCTACTCGAACACTGAAGCTTTCTTT

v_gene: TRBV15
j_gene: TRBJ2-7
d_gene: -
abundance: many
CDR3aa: CATRPGLLGQEQYF
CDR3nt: TGTGCCACCAGGCCGGGCCTACTAGGACAAGAGCAGTACTTC

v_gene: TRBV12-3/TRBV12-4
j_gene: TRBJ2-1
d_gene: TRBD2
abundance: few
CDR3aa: CASSRLAGGNEQFF
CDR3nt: TGTGCCAGCAGCAGACTAGCGGGGGGGAATGAGCAGTTCTTC

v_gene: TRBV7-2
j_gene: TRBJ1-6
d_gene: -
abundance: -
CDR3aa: CASSLGYARSSYNSPLHF
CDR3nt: TGTGCCAGCAGCTTAGGGTATGCCAGGAGCTCCTATAATTCACCCCTCCACTTT

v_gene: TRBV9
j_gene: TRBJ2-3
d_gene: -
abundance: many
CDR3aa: CASSVDENPNTDTQYF
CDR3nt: TGTGCCAGCAGCGTAGATGAGAACCCTAACACAGATACGCAGTATTTT

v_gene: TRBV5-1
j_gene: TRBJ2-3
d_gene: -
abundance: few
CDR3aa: CASSLDVGRTDTQYF
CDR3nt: TGCGCCAGCAGCTTGGATGTGGGGCGCACAGATACGCAGTATTTT